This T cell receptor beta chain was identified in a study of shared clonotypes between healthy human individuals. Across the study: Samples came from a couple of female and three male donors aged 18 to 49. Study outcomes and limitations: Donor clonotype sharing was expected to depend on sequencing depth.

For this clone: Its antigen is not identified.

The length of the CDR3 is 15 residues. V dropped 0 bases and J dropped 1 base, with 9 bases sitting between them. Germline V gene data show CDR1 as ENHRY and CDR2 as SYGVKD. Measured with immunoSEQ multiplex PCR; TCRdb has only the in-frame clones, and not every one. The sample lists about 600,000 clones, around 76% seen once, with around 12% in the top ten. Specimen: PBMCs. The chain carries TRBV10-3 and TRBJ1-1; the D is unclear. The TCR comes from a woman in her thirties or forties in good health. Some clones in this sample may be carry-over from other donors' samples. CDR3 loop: CAISESPGPNTEAFF. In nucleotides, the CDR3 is TGTGCCATCAGTGAGTCGCCGGGTCCGAACACTGAAGCTTTCTTT.